The 9 T cell receptor beta chains reported below all come from one sample, sequenced in a study of response to subunit inactivated influenza vaccine. Using its own MiXCR run on the RT-PCR reads, TCRdb lists one record per CDR3 protein. The table includes about 570,000 distinct CDR3 sequences, about 11% detected once. The data also belong to a second study, concerning T cells expressing NK-cell markers. Per that paper: Synthesis of TCR beta cDNA relied on 5'RACE template switching carrying UMIs.

The material was PBMCs from blood, obtained on the day of vaccination. The source is a man between 45 and 60 years old who received an inactivated influenza vaccine.

This clonotype was detected a few times. The CDR3 DNA reads TGTGCCAGCAGCCGGGGACGGGACTACGAGCAGTACTTC. Amino acid sequence: CASSRGRDYEQYF. V is TRBV12-3 or TRBV12-4 and J is TRBJ2-7, with D perhaps TRBD1 or TRBD2 (5 bases each). V was shortened by 6 bases and J by 3 bases, with 12 bases between the two germline ends. This CDR3 is built from 13 residues.

The genes are TRBV14 and TRBJ2-3; 9 bases are a match to TRBD2. Trimming cost V 0 bases and J 6 bases; bases outside gene matches: 10. Germline CDR1 and CDR2: SGHDN and FVKESK. The CDR3 totals 17 residues. The CDR3 nucleotides read TGTGCCAGCAGCCAAGAGACTAGCGGCCGGTTCTGGGATACGCAGTATTTT. Translation gives CASSQETSGRFWDTQYF.

This clonotype was seen only a few times. The rearrangement joins TRBV14 to TRBJ2-2; D unclear. The CDR3 totals 17 residues. Trimming took 1 base from V and 6 from J, leaving 18 bases between them. Germline-derived CDR1 and CDR2 are SGHDN and FVKESK. CDR3 DNA sequence: TGTGCCAGCAGCCAAGTAATAGGGCCGCGTAACCCCGGGGAGCTGTTTTTT. Encoded protein: CASSQVIGPRNPGELFF.

This rearrangement joins TRBV7-2 to TRBJ2-3, with D hard to call. The CDR3 covers 15 residues. The germline CDR1 and CDR2 sequences are SGHTA and FQGNSA. With 2 bases removed from V and 1 base from J, the gap between germline ends came to 10 bases. The CDR3 DNA follows: TGTGCCAGCAGCTTAACTGGGCTAGGCACAGATACGCAGTATTTT. This translates into CASSLTGLGTDTQYF.

The rearrangement links TRBV5-5 to TRBJ2-7; D is possibly TRBD1 or TRBD2 (5 bases each). Trimming removed 4 bases from V and 2 bases from J, with 13 bases in between. Germline assignment: CDR1 SGHKS and CDR2 YYEKEE (reference sequence). This CDR3 comprises 14 residues. The CDR3 reads CASSAGTLAYEQYF. CDR3 nucleotide sequence: TGTGCCAGCAGCGCCGGGACCCTAGCCTACGAGCAGTACTTC.

This clonotype has a handful of counts. The chain employs TRBV3-1 and TRBJ2-2; weak D call: TRBD2 (5 bases). The CDR3 loop spans 16 amino acids. V lost 6 bases, J lost 2 bases, and 16 bases lay in between. CDR1 LGHDT and CDR2 YNNKEL come from the germline V gene (reference sequence). The CDR3 protein is CASSQNTGSNTGELFF. CDR3 DNA: TGTGCCAGCAGTCAAAACACGGGGAGTAACACCGGGGAGCTGTTTTTT.

The V call is TRBV6-5, the J call TRBJ2-3; 7 bases map to TRBD2. V lost 5 bases, J lost 5 bases, and 10 bases stayed unmatched. The CDR3 sequence is 15 residues long. The germline CDR1 and CDR2 sequences are MNHEY and SVGAGI. The CDR3 nucleotides read TGTGCCAGCAGTAACCCAAGCGGGGCGGTAGATACGCAGTATTTT. This translates into CASSNPSGAVDTQYF.

The chain employs TRBV12-3 or TRBV12-4 and TRBJ2-4; 7 bases are shared with TRBD1. V gave up 5 bases and J gave up 3 bases; unmatched junction bases: 4. CDR3 length: 14 amino acids. CDR3 nucleotide sequence: TGTGCCAGCAGTAGGGACAGCTTCAAAAACATTCAGTACTTC. Protein sequence: CASSRDSFKNIQYF.

The chain has TRBV20-1 and TRBJ1-5, with D hard to call. The CDR3 has 13 residues. Trimming shortened V by 4 bases and J by 0 bases, and 7 bases separated the two germline ends. Looked up from germline, CDR1 is DFQATT and CDR2 is SNEGSKA (reference sequence). The CDR3 loop is CSATGLSNQPQHF. CDR3 coding DNA: TGCAGTGCTACTGGTCTTAGCAATCAGCCCCAGCATTTT.